The source of this T cell receptor beta chain is a study of patients and donors after allogeneic stem cell transplantation (dated by TCRdb to the early 2020s). Concerning this clonotype itself: It has no known antigen specificity. No base quality values were provided; no much bigger clone lies one nucleotide off.

From the cysteine through the phenylalanine, the CDR3 covers 14 amino acids. Here the CDR3 DNA is all that survives: 42 bases in frame from base 1. Taken from the germline V gene (reference sequence), the CDR1 and CDR2 loops are SEHNR and FQNEAQ. V gives up 5 bases and J gives up 1 base, and the segment between their germline ends measures 11 bases. Library creation used RT-PCR. The listed sequencing device is NextSeq 550. TCRdb cleaned the public reads at Q25 with fastp, built clones with MiXCR and kept in-frame beta chains. Rows are combined by CDR3 protein, so each entry shows the most common genes and DNA. The sample includes approximately 150,000 distinct CDR3 sequences, with approximately 31% observed a single time. The ten largest clones take up roughly 3% of the sample.

Sequences were obtained from blood, either unsorted or a sorted T cell fraction (not recorded which). The sequence is built from TRBV7-9 and TRBJ2-5; no D gene can be assigned with confidence. The clonotype originates from a human donor who was either an allogeneic HSCT recipient or a stem cell or donor lymphocyte infusion donor (not recorded which). It is not recorded whose cells these are; they may come from a transplant donor. In nucleotide form, the sequence is TGTGCCAGCAGCCTCTTCGGACGCCAAGAGACCCAGTACTTC. Its protein product is CASSLFGRQETQYF.